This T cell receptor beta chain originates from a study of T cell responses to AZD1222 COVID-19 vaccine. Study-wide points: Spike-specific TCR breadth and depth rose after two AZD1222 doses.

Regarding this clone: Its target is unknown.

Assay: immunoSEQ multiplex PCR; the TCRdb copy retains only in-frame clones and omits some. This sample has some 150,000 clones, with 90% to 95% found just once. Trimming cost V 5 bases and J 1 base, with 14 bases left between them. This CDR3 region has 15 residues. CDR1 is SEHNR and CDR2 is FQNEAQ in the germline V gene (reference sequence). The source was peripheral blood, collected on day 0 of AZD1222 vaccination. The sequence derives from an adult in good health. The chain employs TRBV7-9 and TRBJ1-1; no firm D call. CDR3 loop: CASSPGGAGNTEAFF. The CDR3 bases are TGTGCCAGCAGCCCAGGCGGCGCGGGGAACACTGAAGCTTTCTTT.